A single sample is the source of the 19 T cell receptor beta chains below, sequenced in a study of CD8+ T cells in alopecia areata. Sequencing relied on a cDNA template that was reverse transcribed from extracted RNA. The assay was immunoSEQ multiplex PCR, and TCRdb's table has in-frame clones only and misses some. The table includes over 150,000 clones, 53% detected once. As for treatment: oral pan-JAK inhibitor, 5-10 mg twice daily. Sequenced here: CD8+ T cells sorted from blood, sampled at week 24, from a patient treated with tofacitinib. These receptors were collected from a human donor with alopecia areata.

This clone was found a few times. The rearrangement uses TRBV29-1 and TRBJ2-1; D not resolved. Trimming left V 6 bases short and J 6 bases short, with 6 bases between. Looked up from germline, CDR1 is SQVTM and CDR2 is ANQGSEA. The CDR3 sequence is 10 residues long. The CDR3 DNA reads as TGCAGCGTGCGCCCCAATGAGCAGTTCTTC. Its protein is CSVRPNEQFF.

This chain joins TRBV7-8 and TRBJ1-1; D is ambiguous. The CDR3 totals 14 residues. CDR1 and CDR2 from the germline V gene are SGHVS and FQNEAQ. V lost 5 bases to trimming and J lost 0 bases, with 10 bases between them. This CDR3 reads CASSMLKMNTEAFF. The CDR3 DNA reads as TGTGCCAGCAGCATGCTCAAGATGAACACTGAAGCTTTCTTT.

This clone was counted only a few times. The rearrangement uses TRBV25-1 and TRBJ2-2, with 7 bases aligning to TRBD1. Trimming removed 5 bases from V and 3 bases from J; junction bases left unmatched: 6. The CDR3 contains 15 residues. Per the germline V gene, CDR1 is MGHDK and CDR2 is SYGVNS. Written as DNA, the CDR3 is TGTGCCAGCAGTCAACAGGGGACGTACACCGGGGAGCTGTTTTTT. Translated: CASSQQGTYTGELFF.

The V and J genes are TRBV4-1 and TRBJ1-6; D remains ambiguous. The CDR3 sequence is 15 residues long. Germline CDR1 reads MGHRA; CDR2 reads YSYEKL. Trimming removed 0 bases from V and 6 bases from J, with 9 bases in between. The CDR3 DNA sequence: TGCGCCAGCAGCCAAGATCGGGGTTTTAATTCACCCCTCCACTTT. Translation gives CASSQDRGFNSPLHF.

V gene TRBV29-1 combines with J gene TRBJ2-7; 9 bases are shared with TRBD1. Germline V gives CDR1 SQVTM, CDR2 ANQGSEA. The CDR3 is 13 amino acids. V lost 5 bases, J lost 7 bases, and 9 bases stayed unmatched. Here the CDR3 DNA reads TGCAGCGTTCCGGGACAGGGAGGATGGGAGCAGTACTTC. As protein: CSVPGQGGWEQYF.

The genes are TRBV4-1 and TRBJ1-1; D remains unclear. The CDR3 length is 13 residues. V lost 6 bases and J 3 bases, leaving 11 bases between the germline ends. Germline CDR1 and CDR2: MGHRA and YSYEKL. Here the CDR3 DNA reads TGCGCCAGCAGTTGGCAGGCAGACACTGAAGCTTTCTTT. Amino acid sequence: CASSWQADTEAFF.

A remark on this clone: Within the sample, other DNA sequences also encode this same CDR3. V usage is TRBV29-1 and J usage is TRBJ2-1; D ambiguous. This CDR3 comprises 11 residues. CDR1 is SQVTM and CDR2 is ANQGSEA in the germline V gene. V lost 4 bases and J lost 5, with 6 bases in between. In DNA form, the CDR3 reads TGCAGCGTTGTTTTGGACAATGAGCAGTTCTTC. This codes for CSVVLDNEQFF.

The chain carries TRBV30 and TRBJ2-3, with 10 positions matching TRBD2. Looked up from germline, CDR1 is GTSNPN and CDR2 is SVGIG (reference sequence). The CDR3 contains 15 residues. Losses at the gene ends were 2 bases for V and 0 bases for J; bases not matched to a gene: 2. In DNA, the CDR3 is TGTGCCTGGAGTAGCGGGGGGGCTAGCACAGATACGCAGTATTTT. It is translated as CAWSSGGASTDTQYF.

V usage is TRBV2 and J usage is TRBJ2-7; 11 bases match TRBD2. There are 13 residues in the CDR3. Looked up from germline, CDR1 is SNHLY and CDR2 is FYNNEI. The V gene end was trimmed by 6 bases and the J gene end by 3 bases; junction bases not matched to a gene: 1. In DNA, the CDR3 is TGTGCCAGCAGACTAGCGGGGGTCTACGAGCAGTACTTC. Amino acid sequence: CASRLAGVYEQYF.

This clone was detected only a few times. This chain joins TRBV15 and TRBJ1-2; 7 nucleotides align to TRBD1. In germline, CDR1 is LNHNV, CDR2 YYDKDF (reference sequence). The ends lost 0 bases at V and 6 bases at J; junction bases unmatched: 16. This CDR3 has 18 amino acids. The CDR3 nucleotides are TGTGCCACCAGCAGAGACCCACCTACGACAGGGCGGCTCGATGGCTACACCTTC. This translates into CATSRDPPTTGRLDGYTF.

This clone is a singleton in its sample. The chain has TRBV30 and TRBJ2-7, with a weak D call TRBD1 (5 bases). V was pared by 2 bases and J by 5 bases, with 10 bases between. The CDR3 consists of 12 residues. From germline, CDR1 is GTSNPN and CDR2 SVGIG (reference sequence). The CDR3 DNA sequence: TGTGCCTGGAGTCAGGGATGGGACGAGCAGTACTTC. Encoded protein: CAWSQGWDEQYF.

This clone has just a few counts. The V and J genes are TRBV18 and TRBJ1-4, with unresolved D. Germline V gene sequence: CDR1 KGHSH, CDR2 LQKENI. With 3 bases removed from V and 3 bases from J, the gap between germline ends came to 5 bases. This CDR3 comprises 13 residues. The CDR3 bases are TGTGCCAGCTCACCTAGTGCTAATGAAAAACTGTTTTTT. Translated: CASSPSANEKLFF.

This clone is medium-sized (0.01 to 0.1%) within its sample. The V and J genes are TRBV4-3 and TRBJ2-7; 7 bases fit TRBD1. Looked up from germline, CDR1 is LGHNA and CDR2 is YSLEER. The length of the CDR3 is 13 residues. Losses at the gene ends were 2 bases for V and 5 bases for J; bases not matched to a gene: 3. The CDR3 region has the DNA TGCGCCAGCAGCCAACGACAGGGCGACGAGCAGTACTTC. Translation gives CASSQRQGDEQYF.

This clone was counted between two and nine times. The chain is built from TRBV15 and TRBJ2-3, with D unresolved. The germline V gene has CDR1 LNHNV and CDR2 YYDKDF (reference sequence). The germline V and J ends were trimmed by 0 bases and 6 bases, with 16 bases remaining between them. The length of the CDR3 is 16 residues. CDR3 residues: CATSREDRTMADTQYF. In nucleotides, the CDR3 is TGTGCCACCAGCAGAGAGGACCGAACAATGGCGGATACGCAGTATTTT.

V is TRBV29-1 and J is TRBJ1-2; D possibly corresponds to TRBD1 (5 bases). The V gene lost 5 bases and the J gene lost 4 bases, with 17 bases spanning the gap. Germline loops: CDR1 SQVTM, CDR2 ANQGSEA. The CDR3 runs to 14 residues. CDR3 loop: CSVLEGFSAYGYTF. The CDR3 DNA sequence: TGCAGCGTTCTGGAGGGGTTCAGTGCCTATGGCTACACCTTC.

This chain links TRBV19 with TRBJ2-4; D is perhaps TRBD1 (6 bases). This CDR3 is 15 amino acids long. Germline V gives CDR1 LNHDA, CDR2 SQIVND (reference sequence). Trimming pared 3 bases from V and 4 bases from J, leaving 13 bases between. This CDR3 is CASSMRTERKNIQYF. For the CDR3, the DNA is TGTGCCAGTAGTATGCGGACAGAGCGTAAAAACATTCAGTACTTC.

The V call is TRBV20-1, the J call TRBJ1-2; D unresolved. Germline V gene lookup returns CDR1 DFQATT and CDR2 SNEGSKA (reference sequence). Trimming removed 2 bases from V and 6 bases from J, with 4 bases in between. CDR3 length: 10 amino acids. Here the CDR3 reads CSARYNGYTF. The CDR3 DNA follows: TGCAGTGCTAGATACAATGGCTACACCTTC.

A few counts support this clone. CDR3 amino acids: CAGRQCQETQYF. DNA of the CDR3: TGCGCCGGACGACAGTGCCAAGAGACCCAGTACTTC. The J gene is TRBJ2-5, the V gene TRBV23-1, with D possibly matching TRBD1 (5 bases). TRBV23-1 is flagged as an ORF with uncertain function. This CDR3 has 12 amino acids. The germline V and J ends were trimmed by 11 bases and 1 base, with 11 bases remaining between them.

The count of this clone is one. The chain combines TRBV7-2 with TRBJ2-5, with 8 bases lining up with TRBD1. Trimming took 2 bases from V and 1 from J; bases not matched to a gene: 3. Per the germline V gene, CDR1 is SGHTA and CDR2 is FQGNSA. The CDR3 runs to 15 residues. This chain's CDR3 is CASSLWTGTQETQYF. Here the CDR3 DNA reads TGTGCCAGCAGCTTATGGACAGGGACCCAAGAGACCCAGTACTTC.